Listed here are 5 T cell receptor beta chains from one sample, sequenced in a study of cytomegalovirus exposure and HLA in healthy donors. 13 Jbeta primers and 60 Vbeta primers were used for the PCR. Clones were read by immunoSEQ multiplex PCR, and TCRdb kept only the in-frame ones, dropping some. This sample has 100,000 to 150,000 clones, with roughly 78% found just once. Material: PBMCs. All receptors derive from a man aged 30 to 39 in good health and CMV-seropositive.

This chain links TRBV7-2 with TRBJ1-6, with 10 bases identical to TRBD1. V shed 6 bases, J shed 11 bases, and the junction held 22 bases outside the gene matches. This CDR3 spans 19 amino acids. Per the germline V gene, CDR1 is SGHTA and CDR2 is FQGNSA. In DNA form, the CDR3 reads TGTGCCAGCAGACCCGGTCGGAGCAGGGACAGGGGAATAAAGCCACCCCTCCACTTT. Protein product: CASRPGRSRDRGIKPPLHF.

The rearrangement uses TRBV7-2 and TRBJ2-3; 11 nucleotides align to TRBD2. CDR3 size: 15 residues. Trimming cost V 6 bases and J 9 bases; bases outside gene matches: 11. Germline V gives CDR1 SGHTA, CDR2 FQGNSA. The chain's CDR3 is CASRRGLAGLDTQYF. In DNA form, the CDR3 reads TGTGCCAGCAGACGCGGACTAGCGGGCCTTGACACGCAGTATTTT.

This chain joins TRBV29-1 and TRBJ1-1, with 7 nucleotides matching TRBD1. The CDR3 runs to 12 residues. V shed 4 bases and J 5 bases; nucleotides not matched to a gene: 4. Germline V gives CDR1 SQVTM, CDR2 ANQGSEA. CDR3 residues: CSVGQGETEAFF. CDR3 in DNA: TGCAGCGTTGGACAGGGTGAAACTGAAGCTTTCTTT.

The J gene is TRBJ2-5, the V gene TRBV5-6; D gene uncertain. The DNA end lines up better with TRBJ2-7; the J call may be wrong. The CDR3 length is 13 residues. In germline, CDR1 is SGHDT, CDR2 YYEEEE. The CDR3, as DNA: TGTGCCAGCAGCTCCACTACCTCCTACGAGCAGTACTTC. Amino acids: CASSSTTSYEQYF.

This chain links TRBV5-1 with TRBJ2-3, with D perhaps TRBD2 (6 bases). Trimming cost V 7 bases and J 4 bases, with 10 bases left between them. Per germline, CDR1 SGHRS and CDR2 YFSETQ. This CDR3 has 12 amino acids. The CDR3 is CASSREADTQYF. In DNA form, the CDR3 reads TGCGCCAGCTCCAGGGAGGCAGATACGCAGTATTTT. The variable domain in full, with the rest retrieved from reference TRBV5-1 and TRBJ2-3, is KAGVTQTPRYLIKTRGQQVTLSCSPISGHRSVSWYQQTPGQGLQFLFEYFSETQRNKGNFPGRFSGRQFSNSRSEMNVSTLELGDSALYLCASSREADTQYFGPGTRLTVL.